These 3 T cell receptor beta chains share one sample of origin, sequenced in a study of T cells expressing NK-cell markers. TCRdb re-called the 5' RACE reads and shows each CDR3 protein once, DNA omitted. This table lists around 550,000 distinct CDR3 sequences. The sequencing input was blood T cells: a sorted CD56 or NKG2C T cell subset, CD4+ or CD8+ T cells, or bulk PBMC T cells (not recorded which). The receptors here all came from a man aged 18 to 29 in good health.

This chain uses TRBV3-1 with TRBJ2-1; the TRBD1 assignment by TCRdb is unverifiable without DNA. The CDR3 extends over 16 amino acids. Looked up from germline, CDR1 is LGHDT and CDR2 is YNNKEL (reference sequence). Here the CDR3 reads CASSPPGGLGYNEQFF.

The chain uses TRBV18 and TRBJ2-4. The CDR3 runs to 14 residues. The V gene's germline CDR1 is KGHSH and CDR2 LQKENI. The CDR3 is CASSPDITSSIQYF.

This chain uses TRBV6-2 or TRBV6-3 with TRBJ1-2; TCRdb lists TRBD1, though no DNA is available to test this call. This CDR3 is built from 11 residues. CDR1 is MNHEY, CDR2 SVGEGT, per germline. The CDR3 sequence: CASIGGGGYTF.